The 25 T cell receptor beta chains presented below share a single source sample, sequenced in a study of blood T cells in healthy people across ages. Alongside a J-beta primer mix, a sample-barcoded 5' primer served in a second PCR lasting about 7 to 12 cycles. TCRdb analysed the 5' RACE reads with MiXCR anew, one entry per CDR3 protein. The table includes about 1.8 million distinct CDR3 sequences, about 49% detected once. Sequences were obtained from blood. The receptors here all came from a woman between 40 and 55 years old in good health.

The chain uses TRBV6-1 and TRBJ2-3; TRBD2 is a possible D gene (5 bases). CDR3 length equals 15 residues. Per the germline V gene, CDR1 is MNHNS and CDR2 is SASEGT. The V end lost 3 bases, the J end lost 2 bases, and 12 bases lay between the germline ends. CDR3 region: CASSEISGFTDTQYF. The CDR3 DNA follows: TGTGCCAGCAGTGAGATTTCGGGGTTCACAGATACGCAGTATTTT.

The CDR3 sequence is CASSQEGWYQETQYF. CDR3 DNA: TGTGCCAGCAGCCAAGAAGGCTGGTACCAAGAGACCCAGTACTTC. The chain combines TRBV14 with TRBJ2-5; D is unclear. Per the germline V gene, CDR1 is SGHDN and CDR2 is FVKESK. The CDR3 is 15 amino acids. V shed 0 bases and J shed 0 bases, with 8 bases lying between them.

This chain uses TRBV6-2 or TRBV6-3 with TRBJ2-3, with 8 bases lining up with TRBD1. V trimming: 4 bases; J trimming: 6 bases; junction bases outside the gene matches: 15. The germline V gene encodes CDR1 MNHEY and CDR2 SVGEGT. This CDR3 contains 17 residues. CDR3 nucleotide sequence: TGTGCCAGCAGTTCCTTTTTCCCGGGACAGGCCTATGATACGCAGTATTTT. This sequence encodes CASSSFFPGQAYDTQYF.

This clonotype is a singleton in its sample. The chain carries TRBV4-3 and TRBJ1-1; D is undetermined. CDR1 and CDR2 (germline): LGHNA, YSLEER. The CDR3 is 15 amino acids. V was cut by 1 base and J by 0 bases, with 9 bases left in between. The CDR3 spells CASSQGRIMNTEAFF. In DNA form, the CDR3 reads TGCGCCAGCAGCCAAGGACGGATCATGAACACTGAAGCTTTCTTT.

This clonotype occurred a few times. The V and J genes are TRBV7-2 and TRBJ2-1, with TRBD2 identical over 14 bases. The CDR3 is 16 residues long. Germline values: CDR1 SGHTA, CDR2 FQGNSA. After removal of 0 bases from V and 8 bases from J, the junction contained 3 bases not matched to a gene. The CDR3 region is CASSLAGLAGAHEQFF. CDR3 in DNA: TGTGCCAGCAGCTTAGCGGGACTAGCGGGGGCCCATGAGCAGTTCTTC. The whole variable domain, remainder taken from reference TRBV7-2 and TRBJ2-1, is GAGVSQSPSNKVTEKGKDVELRCDPISGHTALYWYRQSLGQGLEFLIYFQGNSAPDKSGLPSDRFSAERTGGSVSTLTIQRTQQEDSAVYLCASSLAGLAGAHEQFFGPGTRLTVL.

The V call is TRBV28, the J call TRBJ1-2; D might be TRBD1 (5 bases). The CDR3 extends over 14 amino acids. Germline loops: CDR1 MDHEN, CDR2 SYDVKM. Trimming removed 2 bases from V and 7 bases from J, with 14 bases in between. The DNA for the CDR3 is TGTGCCAGCAGTTTAGTGAGCAGGGAGGTTGGCTACACCTTC. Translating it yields CASSLVSREVGYTF.

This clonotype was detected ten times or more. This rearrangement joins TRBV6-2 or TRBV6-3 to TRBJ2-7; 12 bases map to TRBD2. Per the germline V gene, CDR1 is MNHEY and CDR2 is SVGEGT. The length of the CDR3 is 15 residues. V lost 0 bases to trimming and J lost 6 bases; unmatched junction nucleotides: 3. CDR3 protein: CASSYSLAGGLEQYF. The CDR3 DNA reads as TGTGCCAGCAGTTACTCCCTAGCGGGGGGGCTCGAGCAGTACTTC.

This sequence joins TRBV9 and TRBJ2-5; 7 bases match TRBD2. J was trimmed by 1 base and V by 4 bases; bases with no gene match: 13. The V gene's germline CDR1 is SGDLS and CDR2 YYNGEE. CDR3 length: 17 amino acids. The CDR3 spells CASSTRGDGLVQETQYF. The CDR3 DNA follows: TGTGCCAGCAGCACACGGGGGGATGGACTAGTCCAAGAGACCCAGTACTTC.

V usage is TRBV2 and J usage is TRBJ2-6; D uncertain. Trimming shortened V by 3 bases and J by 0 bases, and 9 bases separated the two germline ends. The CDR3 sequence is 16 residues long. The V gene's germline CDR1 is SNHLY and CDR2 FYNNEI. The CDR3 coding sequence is TGTGCCAGCAGTGAGGGCACCATCTCTGGGGCCAACGTCCTGACTTTC. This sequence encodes CASSEGTISGANVLTF.

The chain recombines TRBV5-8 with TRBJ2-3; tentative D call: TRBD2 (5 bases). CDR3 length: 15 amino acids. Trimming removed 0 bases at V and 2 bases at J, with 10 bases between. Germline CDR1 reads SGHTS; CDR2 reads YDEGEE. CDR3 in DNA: TGTGCCAGCAGCTTGGGAGGGATATTCACAGATACGCAGTATTTT. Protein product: CASSLGGIFTDTQYF.

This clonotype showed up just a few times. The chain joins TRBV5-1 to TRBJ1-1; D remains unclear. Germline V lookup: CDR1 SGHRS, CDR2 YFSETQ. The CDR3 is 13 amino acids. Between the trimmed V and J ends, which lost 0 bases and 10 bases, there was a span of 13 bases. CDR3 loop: CASSLEANRGAFF. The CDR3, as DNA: TGCGCCAGCAGCTTGGAGGCGAACCGTGGAGCTTTCTTT.

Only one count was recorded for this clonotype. CDR3 sequence: CATSRAGTSSTGELFF. Written as DNA, the CDR3 is TGTGCCACCAGCAGGGCCGGGACTAGCTCCACCGGGGAGCTGTTTTTT. This chain links TRBV15 with TRBJ2-2; 9 nucleotides agree with TRBD2. CDR3 size: 16 residues. Germline V lookup: CDR1 LNHNV, CDR2 YYDKDF (reference sequence). V shed 3 bases, J shed 4 bases, and the junction held 6 bases outside the gene matches.

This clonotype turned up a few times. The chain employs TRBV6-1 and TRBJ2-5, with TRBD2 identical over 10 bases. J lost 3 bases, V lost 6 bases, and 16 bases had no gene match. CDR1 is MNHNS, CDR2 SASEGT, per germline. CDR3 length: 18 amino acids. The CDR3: CASSRILLAGAEKETQYF. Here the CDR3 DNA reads TGTGCCAGCAGCCGTATACTCCTAGCGGGGGCTGAGAAAGAGACCCAGTACTTC.

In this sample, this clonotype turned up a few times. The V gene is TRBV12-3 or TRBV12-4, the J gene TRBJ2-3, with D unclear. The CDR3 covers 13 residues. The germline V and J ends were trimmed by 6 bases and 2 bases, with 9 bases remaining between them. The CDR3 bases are TGTGCCAGCAGCATCTGGAACACAGATACGCAGTATTTT. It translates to CASSIWNTDTQYF.

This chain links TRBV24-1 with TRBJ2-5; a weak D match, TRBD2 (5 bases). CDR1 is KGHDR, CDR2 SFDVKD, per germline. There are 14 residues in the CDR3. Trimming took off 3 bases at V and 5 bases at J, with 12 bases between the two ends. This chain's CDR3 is CATSDGYSGETQYF. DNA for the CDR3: TGTGCCACCAGTGATGGGTACTCGGGGGAGACCCAGTACTTC.

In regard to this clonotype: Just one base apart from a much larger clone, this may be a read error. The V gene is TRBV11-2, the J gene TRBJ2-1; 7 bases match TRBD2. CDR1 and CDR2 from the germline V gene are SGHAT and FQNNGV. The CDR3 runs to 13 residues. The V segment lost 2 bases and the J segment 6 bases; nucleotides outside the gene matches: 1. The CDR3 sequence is CASSLWGGNEQFF. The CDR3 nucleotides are TGTGCCAGCAGCTTATGGGGGGGCAATGAGCAGTTCTTC.

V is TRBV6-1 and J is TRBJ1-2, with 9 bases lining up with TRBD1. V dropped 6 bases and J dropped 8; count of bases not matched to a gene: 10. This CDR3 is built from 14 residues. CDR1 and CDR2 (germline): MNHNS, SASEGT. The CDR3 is CASRTSGQGSGYTF. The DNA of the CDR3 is TGTGCCAGCAGGACTTCGGGACAGGGCTCCGGCTACACCTTC.

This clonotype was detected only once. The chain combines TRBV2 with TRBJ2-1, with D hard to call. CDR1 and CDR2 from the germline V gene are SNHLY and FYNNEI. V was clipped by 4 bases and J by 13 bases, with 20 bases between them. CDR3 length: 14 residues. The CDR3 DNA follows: TGTGCCAGCAGTGGAATGGGCGGTATTGAGACCCAGTTCTTC. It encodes CASSGMGGIETQFF.

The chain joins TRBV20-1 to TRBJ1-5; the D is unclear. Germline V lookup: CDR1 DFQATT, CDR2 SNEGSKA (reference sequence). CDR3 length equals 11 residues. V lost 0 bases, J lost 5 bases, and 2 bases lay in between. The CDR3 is CSAREDQPQHF. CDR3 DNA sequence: TGCAGTGCTAGAGAGGATCAGCCCCAGCATTTT.

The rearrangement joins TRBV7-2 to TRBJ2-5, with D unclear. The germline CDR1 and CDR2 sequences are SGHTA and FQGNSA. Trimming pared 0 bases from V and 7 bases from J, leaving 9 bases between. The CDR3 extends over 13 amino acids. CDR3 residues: CASSLAAPGTQYF. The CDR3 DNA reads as TGTGCCAGCAGCTTAGCTGCACCAGGGACCCAGTACTTC. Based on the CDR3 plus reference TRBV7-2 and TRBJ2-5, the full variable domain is GAGVSQSPSNKVTEKGKDVELRCDPISGHTALYWYRQSLGQGLEFLIYFQGNSAPDKSGLPSDRFSAERTGGSVSTLTIQRTQQEDSAVYLCASSLAAPGTQYFGPGTRLLVL.

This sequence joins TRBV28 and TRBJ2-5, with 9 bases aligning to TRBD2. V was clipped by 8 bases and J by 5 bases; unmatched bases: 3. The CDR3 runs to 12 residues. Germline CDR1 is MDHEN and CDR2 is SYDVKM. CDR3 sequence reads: CASAGGAETQYF. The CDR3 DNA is TGTGCCAGCGCGGGGGGGGCGGAGACCCAGTACTTC. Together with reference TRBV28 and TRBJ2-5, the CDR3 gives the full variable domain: DVKVTQSSRYLVKRTGEKVFLECVQDMDHENMFWYRQDPGLGLRLIYFSYDVKMKEKGDIPEGYSVSREKKERFSLILESASTNQTSMYLCASAGGAETQYFGPGTRLLVL.

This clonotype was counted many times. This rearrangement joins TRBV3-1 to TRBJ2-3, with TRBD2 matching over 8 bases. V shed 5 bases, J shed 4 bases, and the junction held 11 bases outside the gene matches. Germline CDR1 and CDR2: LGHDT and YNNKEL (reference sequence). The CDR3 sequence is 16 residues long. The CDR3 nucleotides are TGTGCCAGCAGCAAGAGGACGGGGGGGTCAGCAGATACGCAGTATTTT. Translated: CASSKRTGGSADTQYF.

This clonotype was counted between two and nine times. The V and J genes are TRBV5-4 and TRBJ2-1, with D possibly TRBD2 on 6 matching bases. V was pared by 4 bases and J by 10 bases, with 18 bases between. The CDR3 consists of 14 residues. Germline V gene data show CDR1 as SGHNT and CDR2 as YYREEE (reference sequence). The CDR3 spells CASSRGTQVGEQFF. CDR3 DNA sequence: TGTGCCAGCAGCCGCGGGACGCAAGTGGGCGAGCAGTTCTTC.

The CDR3 protein is CASNPVAGGTDTQYF. CDR3 bases: TGTGCCAGCAACCCCGTAGCAGGGGGCACAGATACGCAGTATTTT. The chain has TRBV6-5 and TRBJ2-3; possibly TRBD1 for D (6 bases). The CDR3 is made up of 15 amino acids. Germline V gene lookup returns CDR1 MNHEY and CDR2 SVGAGI. With 7 bases removed from V and 1 base from J, the gap between germline ends came to 15 bases.

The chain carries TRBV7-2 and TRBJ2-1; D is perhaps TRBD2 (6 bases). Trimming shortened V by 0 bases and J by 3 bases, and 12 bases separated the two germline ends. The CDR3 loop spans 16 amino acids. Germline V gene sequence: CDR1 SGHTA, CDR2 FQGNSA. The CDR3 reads CASSLAGGISYNEQFF. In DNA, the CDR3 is TGTGCCAGCAGCTTAGCGGGGGGAATCAGCTACAATGAGCAGTTCTTC.